Listed here are 2 T cell receptor beta chains from one sample, sequenced in a study of blood T cell repertoires in COVID-19. Generated by immunoSEQ multiplex PCR, the TCRdb table keeps only in-frame clones and is missing some. The repertoire holds around 400,000 clones, with more than 75% as singletons. Specimen: peripheral blood. Receptors originate from a woman aged 60-75 years with COVID-19, enrolled during active disease.

The chain employs TRBV28 and TRBJ1-1, with a weak D call TRBD1 (5 bases). Germline CDR1 is MDHEN and CDR2 is SYDVKM. This CDR3 has 13 amino acids. Trimming stripped 9 bases from V and 3 bases from J, with 14 bases between. CDR3 residues: CASYLGDYTEAFF. CDR3 bases: TGTGCCAGTTACCTCGGGGACTACACTGAAGCTTTCTTT.

The V gene is TRBV6-6, the J gene TRBJ2-1; 12 bases line up with TRBD1. V gave up 5 bases and J gave up 8 bases; unmatched junction bases: 7. There are 15 residues in the CDR3. Germline V gene sequence: CDR1 MNHNY, CDR2 SVGAGI (reference sequence). Here the CDR3 reads CASSHRDRGPYEQFF. CDR3 nucleotides: TGTGCCAGCAGTCACCGGGACAGGGGGCCCTATGAGCAGTTCTTC.